This T cell receptor beta chain was sequenced in a study of T cells in Graves' hyperthyroidism and ophthalmopathy. Orbital computed tomography, thyroid ultrasound, serum thyroxine and TRAb, and clinical symptoms together informed the diagnoses. The source material, RNA transcripts, was used to amplify TCR beta CDR3 regions. Using the HTBI primer set, a first-round RT-PCR was run on the TCR CDR3. TCRdb redid the calling of the multiplex PCR reads with MiXCR, one entry per CDR3 protein. The table includes a few hundred thousand distinct CDR3 sequences, more than 13% detected once. V lost 4 bases to trimming and J lost 9 bases; unmatched junction nucleotides: 7. The CDR3 loop spans 15 amino acids. CDR1 is MDHEN, CDR2 SYDVKM, per germline.

The sequencing sample was made of blood. This TCR derives from a woman aged 25 to 45 with Graves' hyperthyroidism. J is TRBJ1-6 and V is TRBV28; TRBD1 matches 9 bases. The CDR3 is CASSSPGQGRSPLHF. The CDR3, as DNA: TGTGCCAGCAGTTCACCGGGACAGGGACGTTCACCCCTCCACTTT.